The 30 T cell receptor beta chains below were found in one sample sequenced in a study of T cells in Graves' hyperthyroidism and ophthalmopathy. Authors of the study amplified TCR beta CDR3 regions from RNA transcripts. HTBI primers were employed in a first-round RT-PCR of the TCR CDR3. From the multiplex PCR reads, TCRdb called clonotypes with MiXCR, one entry per CDR3 protein. The top ten hold 49% of the sample, which has around 500,000 distinct CDR3 sequences, approximately 23% seen once. The specimen was blood. Source of these receptors: a woman in her sixties or seventies with Graves' ophthalmopathy.

The chain combines TRBV2 with TRBJ2-2; 8 bases agree with TRBD2. CDR1 and CDR2 from the germline V gene are SNHLY and FYNNEI. The CDR3 loop spans 14 amino acids. V was clipped by 6 bases and J by 7 bases; unmatched bases: 7. CDR3 sequence (DNA): TGTGCCAGCAGGGGACTAGTCTCAAACGGGGAGCTGTTTTTT. Translating gives CASRGLVSNGELFF. The full variable domain, its missing parts supplied by reference TRBV2 and TRBJ2-2, is EPEVTQTPSHQVTQMGQEVILRCVPISNHLYFYWYRQILGQKVEFLVSFYNNEISEKSEIFDDQFSVERPDGSNFTLKIRSTKLEDSAMYFCASRGLVSNGELFFGEGSRLTVL.

The chain joins TRBV20-1 to TRBJ1-4; 10 bases agree with TRBD1. With V trimmed by 5 bases and J by 3 bases, 0 bases remained unmatched. CDR3 length equals 13 residues. Germline V gives CDR1 DFQATT, CDR2 SNEGSKA (reference sequence). CDR3 DNA: TGCAGTGCTGGACAGGGGGCTAATGAAAAACTGTTTTTT. Encoded protein: CSAGQGANEKLFF.

In this sample, this clonotype turned up many times. The CDR3 nucleotides are TGTGCCAGCAGCTTAGATCGTGGGGGCACTAGCGAGCAGTACTTC. Its protein product is CASSLDRGGTSEQYF. This chain joins TRBV11-2 and TRBJ2-7; D may be TRBD1 (6 bases). V lost 0 bases to trimming and J lost 6 bases, with 15 bases between them. In germline, CDR1 is SGHAT, CDR2 FQNNGV. The CDR3 is 15 residues long.

This clonotype has a count of ten or more. The chain couples TRBV28 to TRBJ2-5; 12 nucleotides line up with TRBD1. Germline-derived CDR1 and CDR2 are MDHEN and SYDVKM. The CDR3 runs to 15 residues. V dropped 5 bases and J dropped 5; count of bases not matched to a gene: 6. CDR3 sequence reads: CASSHGTGGSETQYF. The CDR3 region has the DNA TGTGCCAGCAGTCACGGGACAGGGGGCTCGGAGACCCAGTACTTC.

This chain joins TRBV6-5 and TRBJ1-1; TRBD1 might be the D (6 bases). The CDR3 covers 15 residues. With 0 bases removed from V and 5 bases from J, the gap between germline ends came to 13 bases. CDR1 is MNHEY, CDR2 SVGAGI, per germline. The DNA for the CDR3 is TGTGCCAGCAGTTACTCGTCAGGGGTTTTAACTGAAGCTTTCTTT. It translates to CASSYSSGVLTEAFF.

This clonotype has at least ten counts. The gene calls are TRBV3-1 and TRBJ1-2, with D maybe TRBD1 (5 bases). Per germline, CDR1 LGHDT and CDR2 YNNKEL (reference sequence). The CDR3 totals 15 residues. V lost 0 bases to trimming and J lost 6 bases, with 14 bases between them. The CDR3 sequence: CASSQDTRGWNGYTF. CDR3 bases: TGTGCCAGCAGCCAAGATACGAGGGGATGGAATGGCTACACCTTC.

This clonotype was seen only a few times. The chain couples TRBV2 to TRBJ1-2; tentative D call: TRBD1 (6 bases). Germline CDR1 is SNHLY and CDR2 is FYNNEI. The CDR3 covers 15 residues. The V and J ends lost 7 bases and 8 bases respectively, with 23 bases between them. CDR3 amino acids: CASTLGAGANRGYTF. The CDR3 region has the DNA TGTGCCAGCACCCTGGGGGCAGGGGCGAATAGAGGCTACACCTTC.

The chain has TRBV6-2 or TRBV6-3 and TRBJ2-1; TRBD2 is a possible D gene (5 bases). The CDR3 has 14 residues. V gave up 6 bases and J gave up 6 bases, with 15 bases separating them. The germline CDR1 and CDR2 sequences are MNHEY and SVGEGT. The CDR3, as DNA: TGTGCCAGCAGGTACCAAGGGAGTTTCAATGAGCAGTTCTTC. It is translated as CASRYQGSFNEQFF.

V gene TRBV30 combines with J gene TRBJ2-1, with D hard to call. V lost 3 bases and J 7 bases, leaving 10 bases between the germline ends. Germline CDR1 and CDR2: GTSNPN and SVGIG (reference sequence). The CDR3 is made up of 12 amino acids. This CDR3 reads CAWSLVGNEQFF. The CDR3 DNA reads as TGTGCCTGGAGCCTGGTGGGAAATGAGCAGTTCTTC. The full variable domain, in which reference TRBV30 and TRBJ2-1 provide the parts outside the CDR3, is SQTIHQWPATLVQPVGSPLSLECTVEGTSNPNLYWYRQAAGRGLQLLFYSVGIGQISSEVPQNLSASRPQDRQFILSSKKLLLSDSGFYLCAWSLVGNEQFFGPGTRLTVL.

The rearrangement links TRBV20-1 to TRBJ2-7; tentatively, D is TRBD2 (6 bases). V was shortened by 6 bases and J by 3 bases, with 9 bases between the two germline ends. CDR3 length: 11 residues. Per the germline V gene, CDR1 is DFQATT and CDR2 is SNEGSKA (reference sequence). CDR3 DNA: TGCAGTGCCCGGACTAACTACGAGCAGTACTTC. This gives the protein CSARTNYEQYF.

The rearrangement links TRBV7-2 to TRBJ1-3; D is unresolved. The germline V gene encodes CDR1 SGHTA and CDR2 FQGNSA. The germline V and J ends were trimmed by 2 bases and 0 bases, with 8 bases remaining between them. This CDR3 has 15 amino acids. The CDR3 loop reads CASSLTVSSGNTIYF. DNA for the CDR3: TGTGCCAGCAGCTTAACGGTTAGCTCTGGAAACACCATATATTTT.

This clonotype was seen more than once but under ten times. This chain connects TRBV3-1 to TRBJ2-5; 11 bases are shared with TRBD2. CDR1 is LGHDT, CDR2 YNNKEL, per germline (reference sequence). Trimming at V came to 5 bases and at J to 5 bases, leaving 4 bases not matched to a gene. The CDR3 is 14 amino acids. In DNA form, the CDR3 reads TGTGCCAGCAGCACTAGCGGGAGAGGTGAGACCCAGTACTTC. Residues: CASSTSGRGETQYF.

As concerns this clonotype: The junction differs from germline at one of its ends, possibly a read error. The J gene is TRBJ2-1, the V gene TRBV11-2; unclear D gene. CDR3 length: 17 residues. Germline loops: CDR1 SGHAT, CDR2 FQNNGV. CDR3 DNA: TGTGCCGGCAGCTTAGTACTCTGGCGGAGCTCCTACAATGAGCAGTTCTTC. It yields the protein CAGSLVLWRSSYNEQFF.

This clonotype has just a few counts. The V and J genes are TRBV11-2 and TRBJ2-1; TRBD1 aligns across 8 bases. The CDR3 covers 18 residues. Looked up from germline, CDR1 is SGHAT and CDR2 is FQNNGV. With V trimmed by 2 bases and J by 5 bases, 14 bases remained unmatched. CDR3 in DNA: TGTGCCAGCAGCTTATTGTCCATGGGGCAGGGGGCCGACAATGAGCAGTTCTTC. This encodes CASSLLSMGQGADNEQFF.

This clonotype has at least ten counts. The J gene is TRBJ1-1, the V gene TRBV10-3; D unresolved. The ends were cut back, 4 bases at V and 3 bases at J, with 9 bases in the middle. Germline V gene sequence: CDR1 ENHRY, CDR2 SYGVKD. The CDR3 contains 13 residues. In nucleotides, the CDR3 is TGTGCCATCAGTGTGGGCAGAGACACTGAAGCTTTCTTT. As protein: CAISVGRDTEAFF.

This clonotype was picked up a small number of times. The chain employs TRBV19 and TRBJ1-1, with D uncertain. CDR3 length: 14 amino acids. Germline CDR1 reads LNHDA; CDR2 reads SQIVND (reference sequence). V dropped 7 bases and J dropped 7 bases, with 19 bases sitting between them. The CDR3 nucleotides read TGTGCCAGTACCCTAAGGACCGGAGGAAATGAAGCTTTCTTT. Amino acid sequence: CASTLRTGGNEAFF.

This clonotype was found a few times. The V and J genes are TRBV4-1 and TRBJ2-7; D remains unclear. CDR1 is MGHRA, CDR2 YSYEKL, per germline. The CDR3 contains 16 residues. V lost 0 bases and J lost 0, with 12 bases in between. CDR3 in amino acids: CASSQDDARLSYEQYF. CDR3 DNA sequence: TGCGCCAGCAGCCAAGATGACGCTAGACTCTCCTACGAGCAGTACTTC.

The sample holds a few counts of this clonotype. CDR3 sequence: CASSRDRVVYNEQFF. Written as DNA, the CDR3 is TGTGCCAGCAGCAGGGACAGGGTTGTATACAATGAGCAGTTCTTC. The chain combines TRBV7-3 with TRBJ2-1, with 9 positions matching TRBD1. The germline CDR1 and CDR2 sequences are SGHTA and FQGTGA. The CDR3 covers 15 residues. The V segment lost 5 bases and the J segment 4 bases; nucleotides outside the gene matches: 6.

This clonotype was observed a few times. This sequence joins TRBV24-1 and TRBJ2-4; 7 nucleotides line up with TRBD1. The CDR3 totals 14 residues. V gave up 2 bases and J gave up 8 bases; unmatched junction bases: 5. Germline CDR1 reads KGHDR; CDR2 reads SFDVKD. The CDR3, as DNA: TGTGCCACCAGTGATTCAGGGGGTACCGACATTCAGTACTTC. This encodes CATSDSGGTDIQYF.

This clonotype was seen a few times. This chain connects TRBV7-9 to TRBJ2-1, with D unresolved. Trimming pared 1 base from V and 1 base from J, leaving 8 bases between. The germline CDR1 and CDR2 sequences are SEHNR and FQNEAQ (reference sequence). There are 15 residues in the CDR3. The CDR3 loop reads CASSLVKKSYNEQFF. The DNA for the CDR3 is TGTGCCAGCAGCTTAGTGAAGAAATCCTACAATGAGCAGTTCTTC.

The chain joins TRBV2 to TRBJ2-7; TRBD1 matches at 9 bases. The V gene's germline CDR1 is SNHLY and CDR2 FYNNEI. V dropped 7 bases and J dropped 4; count of bases not matched to a gene: 11. This CDR3 has 15 amino acids. The CDR3 bases are TGTGCCAGCACCCCCACGACAGGGGGACTTTACGAGCAGTACTTC. Translating gives CASTPTTGGLYEQYF.

This chain links TRBV6-2 or TRBV6-3 with TRBJ2-1; TRBD2 might be the D (5 bases). From germline, CDR1 is MNHEY and CDR2 SVGEGT. This CDR3 has 12 amino acids. V lost 4 bases and J lost 11, with 12 bases in between. The CDR3 reads CASSLASGKQFF. CDR3 DNA sequence: TGTGCCAGCAGTTTGGCGAGCGGCAAGCAGTTCTTC.

This rearrangement joins TRBV4-3 to TRBJ1-4; 8 positions match TRBD1. Germline values: CDR1 LGHNA, CDR2 YSLEER. This CDR3 comprises 14 residues. V was clipped by 1 base and J by 8 bases; unmatched bases: 3. The CDR3 nucleotides read TGCGCCAGCAGCCAAGGGACAGGGCGAGAAAAACTGTTTTTT. Its protein is CASSQGTGREKLFF.

The sample holds a few counts of this clonotype. The chain links TRBV9 to TRBJ2-1; D gene uncertain. This CDR3 has 13 amino acids. Germline-derived CDR1 and CDR2 are SGDLS and YYNGEE. The V end lost 5 bases, the J end lost 9 bases, and 15 bases lay between the germline ends. CDR3 residues: CASSHDLPGEQFF. The CDR3, as DNA: TGTGCCAGCAGTCACGACTTGCCGGGTGAGCAGTTCTTC.

This clonotype appeared many times. A read error may account for a junction end that differs from germline. The V call is TRBV7-7, the J call TRBJ2-1, with D unclear. The germline V gene has CDR1 SSHAT and CDR2 FNYEAQ (reference sequence). CDR3 length equals 13 residues. CDR3 region: CASSLDTNDEQFF. The CDR3 DNA reads TGTGCTAGCAGCTTAGACACGAACGATGAGCAGTTCTTC.

This clonotype showed up many times. J is TRBJ1-2 and V is TRBV6-1, with a tentative D call TRBD1 (5 bases). V lost 3 bases, J lost 3 bases, and 8 bases lay in between. Germline V lookup: CDR1 MNHNS, CDR2 SASEGT. This CDR3 region has 13 residues. The CDR3 DNA follows: TGTGCCAGCAGTGATCGGGGGTACTATGGCTACACCTTC. Protein: CASSDRGYYGYTF.

The chain joins TRBV19 to TRBJ2-7; no reliable D call. CDR3 length: 13 residues. From germline, CDR1 is LNHDA and CDR2 SQIVND (reference sequence). Trimming removed 3 bases at V and 0 bases at J, with 6 bases between. The CDR3 protein is CASSIMDSYEQYF. The DNA for the CDR3 is TGTGCCAGTAGTATTATGGACTCCTACGAGCAGTACTTC.

A remark on this clonotype: A read error may be the cause here, since a much bigger clone is one base away. The chain employs TRBV2 and TRBJ2-7; 7 bases are a match to TRBD1. The CDR3 is 16 amino acids. Trimming at V came to 4 bases and at J to 2 bases, leaving 11 bases not matched to a gene. Germline CDR1 reads SNHLY; CDR2 reads FYNNEI. The CDR3 sequence: CASSVAPGDSPYEQYF. CDR3 DNA sequence: TGTGCCAGCAGTGTAGCCCCCGGGGACAGTCCCTACGAGCAGTACTTC.

This clonotype was recorded at least ten times. The CDR3, as DNA: TGTGCCAGCAGTTTGAGAGTAAGCTCCTACAATGAGCAGTTCTTC. This gives the protein CASSLRVSSYNEQFF. The rearrangement links TRBV12-3 or TRBV12-4 to TRBJ2-1; unclear D gene. The CDR3 extends over 15 amino acids. The V end lost 3 bases, the J end lost 0 bases, and 9 bases lay between the germline ends.

Only a few counts were recorded for this clonotype. The junction departs from the called germline gene at one end, perhaps through a read error. The rearrangement links TRBV28 to TRBJ1-1, with D tentatively TRBD1 (6 bases). Germline V lookup: CDR1 MDHEN, CDR2 SYDVKM. CDR3 length: 16 amino acids. Written as DNA, the CDR3 is TGTGCCAGCAGTTTATCCGAGGGGGGCGGGAACACTGGAGCTTTCTTT. Translation: CASSLSEGGGNTGAFF.